Sequencing of this TCR beta chain was carried out in a study of CD8 T cells in ankylosing spondylitis. TCRdb reprocessed the 5' RACE reads with MiXCR, giving one entry per CDR3 protein. The table shows around 25,000 distinct CDR3 sequences, with less than 3% occurring only once. This clonotype has ten or more counts. The CDR3 length is 15 residues. The germline V gene has CDR1 SGDLS and CDR2 YYNGEE. V shed 0 bases and J shed 9 bases, with 13 bases lying between them. Sequenced: blood, either unsorted or a sorted T cell fraction (not recorded which). The clonotype comes from a female donor with ankylosing spondylitis or in good health (not recorded which). The chain carries TRBV9 and TRBJ1-6; D remains ambiguous. The CDR3 protein is CASSVGDVGPSPLHF. The CDR3, as DNA: TGTGCCAGCAGCGTAGGAGACGTCGGGCCTTCACCCCTCCACTTT.